This TCR beta chain appears in the sequencing data of a study of somatic mutations in cytotoxic T cells in rheumatoid arthritis. Study-wide results and caveats: In rheumatoid arthritis patients, unlike healthy controls, CD8+ clonality rose with age.

The data were produced by immunoSEQ multiplex PCR, yet TCRdb's version contains in-frame clones alone and is incomplete. Found here are about 19,000 clones, roughly 65% of them singletons; the top ten hold 18%. Trimming took 4 bases from V and 3 from J; bases not matched to a gene: 5. Germline V gene sequence: CDR1 MGHDK, CDR2 SYGVNS. The CDR3 runs to 15 residues. A note on this clone: Antigen: not known.

This clonotype was obtained from an adult with rheumatoid arthritis. Sequencing input: CD8+ T cells sorted from blood. The chain combines TRBV25-1 with TRBJ2-1; 8 positions agree with TRBD1. CDR3 in DNA: TGTGCCAGCAGTGCCCGGGACAGGTTCTACAATGAGCAGTTCTTC. Its translation is CASSARDRFYNEQFF.